This T cell receptor (beta chain) was documented in a study of CD8+ T cells in alopecia areata. For the study at large: Tofacitinib administration to treated patients was oral, at 5 to 10 mg twice daily.

General study findings and limits: On tofacitinib, scalp and blood still held many of the expanded lesional clones.

Extraction of RNA preceded its reverse transcription into cDNA, which served as the sequencing template. The protocol was immunoSEQ multiplex PCR, while the TCRdb copy is restricted to in-frame clones and leaves out a portion. The data show over 70,000 clones, around 67% seen once. Germline loops: CDR1 SEHNR, CDR2 FQNEAQ (reference sequence). V trimming: 4 bases; J trimming: 1 base; junction bases outside the gene matches: 12. There are 17 residues in the CDR3. A single count supports this clone. Its antigen is undetermined. Treatment in this sample: oral pan-JAK inhibitor, 5-10 mg twice daily. This chain links TRBV7-9 with TRBJ1-1; 7 bases are shared with TRBD1. This sample comprised CD8+ T cells sorted from blood, obtained at week 24, from a patient treated with tofacitinib. The sequence derives from a human donor with alopecia areata. DNA for the CDR3: TGTGCCAGCAGCTCATCCCCCGGGACAGCCACGAACACTGAAGCTTTCTTT. Its translation: CASSSSPGTATNTEAFF.